This entry describes one T cell receptor beta chain. Its antigen is not known. The sample originates from a study of blood T cells in healthy people across ages. Regarding the study as a whole: Diversity estimates from one million T cells were considered underestimates.

With a J-beta primer mix and a sample-barcoded 5' primer, a second PCR ran 7 to 11 cycles. The template-switch adaptor, which had 12 random nucleotides, put a tag on each cDNA molecule. MiXCR was run by TCRdb on the 5' RACE reads, yielding one entry per CDR3 protein. There are just over 1 million distinct CDR3 sequences in the sample; under 55% occur only once, and 18% lies in the top ten. The V gene's germline CDR1 is MNHNS and CDR2 SASEGT. The CDR3 runs 13 residues. Trimming removed 6 bases at V and 0 bases at J, with 8 bases between. This sequence was found in a woman aged 55-70 years in good health. The J gene is TRBJ1-1, the V gene TRBV6-1; unclear D gene. Specimen: blood. The CDR3 nucleotides are TGTGCCAGCAGAGGCATCTTGAACACTGAAGCTTTCTTT. Protein product: CASRGILNTEAFF.